The clone carrying this TCR beta chain has just a few counts. This CDR3 has 13 residues. Between the trimmed V and J ends, which lost 8 bases and 2 bases, there was a span of 12 bases. Germline CDR1 is SNHLY and CDR2 is FYNNEI. This specimen comes from a study of T cells in Graves' hyperthyroidism and ophthalmopathy. Study-wide background: Peripheral blood collection took place at initial diagnosis, before any treatment.

The TCR beta CDR3 regions underwent amplification using RNA transcripts as the source. The HTBI primer set drove a first-round RT-PCR of the TCR CDR3. Each CDR3 protein is one row after TCRdb ran MiXCR on the multiplex PCR reads. The table includes roughly 700,000 distinct CDR3 sequences, 12% to 15% detected once. Stable Graves' hyperthyroidism denoted no ophthalmopathy progression over 18 months. Clinical symptoms, serum thyroxine, TRAb, thyroid ultrasound and orbital computed tomography established diagnosis. The clonotype was recovered from a woman between 18 and 29 years old with Graves' hyperthyroidism. Sample: blood. V usage is TRBV2 and J usage is TRBJ1-1, with D possibly being TRBD1 (5 bases). DNA of the CDR3: TGTGCCAGCCGGGGGGAAGTCAACACTGAAGCTTTCTTT. Encoded protein: CASRGEVNTEAFF.